This T cell receptor (beta chain) is from a study of monozygotic twins with inflammatory bowel disease. In germline, CDR1 is KGHSH, CDR2 LQKENI. This CDR3 comprises 15 residues. TCRdb reanalyzed the 5' RACE reads, giving one entry per CDR3 protein sequence and no DNA. The sample data list about 380,000 distinct CDR3 sequences. The specimen sequenced was blood. The chain has TRBV18 and TRBJ1-5; TCRdb outputs TRBD1, but without DNA this stays unchecked. This sequence originates from a human donor with ulcerative colitis or Crohn's disease, or a healthy co-twin of an affected twin (not recorded which). CDR3 sequence: CASSPSRDGSQPQHF.